This TCR beta chain is drawn from a study of sequential checkpoint blockade in melanoma. Across the study: Each arm's sequence ended with maintenance nivolumab.

The treatment is: randomized to nivolumab then ipilimumab (arm A) or the reverse (arm B). This clone was seen at least ten times. Its antigen is not known. Study observations and caveats: PD-L1 staining and CD8+ counts, not mutational load, tracked tumor T-cell clonality.

The method was immunoSEQ multiplex PCR; TCRdb's version includes in-frame clones alone and lacks a portion of them. The table shows about 4,400 clones, with about a fifth occurring only once. The sequence was obtained from a human donor with melanoma. The input for sequencing was tumor tissue (inferred from file names), taken from a patient given nivolumab and ipilimumab in sequence.

The CDR3 spells CASSQGTDSYEQYF. CDR3 DNA sequence: TGTGCCAGCAGCCAAGGGACAGATTCCTACGAGCAGTACTTC. The chain couples TRBV11-3 to TRBJ2-7; 7 nucleotides align to TRBD1. V was clipped by 5 bases and J by 1 base; unmatched bases: 5. Germline CDR1 and CDR2: SGHNT and YENEEA. This CDR3 comprises 14 residues. The full variable domain, rest sourced from reference TRBV11-3 and TRBJ2-7, is EAGVVQSPRYKIIEKKQPVAFWCNPISGHNTLYWYLQNLGQGPELLIRYENEEAVDDSQLPKDRFSAERLKGVDSTLKIQPAELGDSAVYLCASSQGTDSYEQYFGPGTRLTVT.